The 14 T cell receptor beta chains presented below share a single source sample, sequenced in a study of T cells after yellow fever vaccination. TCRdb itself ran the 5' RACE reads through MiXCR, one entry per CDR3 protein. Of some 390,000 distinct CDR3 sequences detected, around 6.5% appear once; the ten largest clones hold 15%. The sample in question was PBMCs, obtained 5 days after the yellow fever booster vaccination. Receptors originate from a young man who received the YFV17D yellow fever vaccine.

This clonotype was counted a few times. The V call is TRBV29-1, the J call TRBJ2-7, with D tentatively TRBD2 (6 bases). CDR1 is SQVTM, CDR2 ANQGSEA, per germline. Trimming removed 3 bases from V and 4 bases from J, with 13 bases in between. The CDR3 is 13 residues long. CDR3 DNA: TGCAGCGTTGAGCGGGATGATACTTACGAGCAGTACTTC. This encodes CSVERDDTYEQYF.

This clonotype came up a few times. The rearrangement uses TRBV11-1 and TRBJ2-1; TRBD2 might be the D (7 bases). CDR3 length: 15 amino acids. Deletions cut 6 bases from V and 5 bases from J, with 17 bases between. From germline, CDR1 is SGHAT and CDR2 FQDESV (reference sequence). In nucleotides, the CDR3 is TGTGCCAGCAGACGTAGGGGGGGACCGGACAATGAGCAGTTCTTC. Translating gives CASRRRGGPDNEQFF. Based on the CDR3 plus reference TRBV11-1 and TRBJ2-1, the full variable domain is EAEVAQSPRYKITEKSQAVAFWCDPISGHATLYWYRQILGQGPELLVQFQDESVVDDSQLPKDRFSAERLKGVDSTLKIQPAELGDSAMYLCASRRRGGPDNEQFFGPGTRLTVL.

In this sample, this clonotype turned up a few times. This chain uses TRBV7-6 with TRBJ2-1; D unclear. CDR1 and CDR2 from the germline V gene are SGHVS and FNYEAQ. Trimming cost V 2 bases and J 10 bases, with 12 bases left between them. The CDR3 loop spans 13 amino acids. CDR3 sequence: CASSLYYLEEQFF. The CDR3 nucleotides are TGTGCCAGCAGCTTATACTACCTGGAAGAGCAGTTCTTC.

The CDR3 region is CASSFDRAGGYTF. The CDR3 coding sequence is TGTGCCAGCAGCTTCGACAGGGCTGGAGGCTACACCTTC. V and J are TRBV5-4 and TRBJ1-2, with 7 nucleotides matching TRBD1. The germline V gene encodes CDR1 SGHNT and CDR2 YYREEE (reference sequence). V dropped 2 bases and J dropped 8; count of bases not matched to a gene: 6. CDR3 length: 13 residues. The variable domain in full, with the rest retrieved from reference TRBV5-4 and TRBJ1-2, is ETGVTQSPTHLIKTRGQQVTLRCSSQSGHNTVSWYQQALGQGPQFIFQYYREEENGRGNFPPRFSGLQFPNYSSELNVNALELDDSALYLCASSFDRAGGYTFGSGTRLTVV.

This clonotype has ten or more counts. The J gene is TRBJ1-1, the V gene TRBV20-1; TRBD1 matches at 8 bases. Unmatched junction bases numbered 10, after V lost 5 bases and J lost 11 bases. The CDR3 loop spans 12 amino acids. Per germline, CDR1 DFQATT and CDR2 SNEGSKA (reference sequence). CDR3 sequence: CSASRVTGGAFF. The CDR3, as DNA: TGCAGTGCTTCCCGGGTTACAGGGGGGGCTTTCTTT.

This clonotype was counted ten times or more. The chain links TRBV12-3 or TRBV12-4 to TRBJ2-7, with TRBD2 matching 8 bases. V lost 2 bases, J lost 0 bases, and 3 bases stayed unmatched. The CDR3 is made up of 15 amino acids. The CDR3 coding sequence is TGTGCCAGCAGTTTAACGACTAGCGTCTCCTACGAGCAGTACTTC. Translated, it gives CASSLTTSVSYEQYF.

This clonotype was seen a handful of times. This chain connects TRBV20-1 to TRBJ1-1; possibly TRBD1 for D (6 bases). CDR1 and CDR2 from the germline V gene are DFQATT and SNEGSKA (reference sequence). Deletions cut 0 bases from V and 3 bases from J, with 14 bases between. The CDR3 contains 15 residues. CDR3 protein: CSARDLRGAHTEAFF. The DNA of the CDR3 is TGCAGTGCTAGAGATCTGAGGGGGGCGCACACTGAAGCTTTCTTT.

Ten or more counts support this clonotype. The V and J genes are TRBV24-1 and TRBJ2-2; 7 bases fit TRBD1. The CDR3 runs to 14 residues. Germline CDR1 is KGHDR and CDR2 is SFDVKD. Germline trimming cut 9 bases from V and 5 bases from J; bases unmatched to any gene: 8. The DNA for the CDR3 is TGTGCCACCGCGAACAGGGGTCGGACCGGGGAGCTGTTTTTT. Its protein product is CATANRGRTGELFF.

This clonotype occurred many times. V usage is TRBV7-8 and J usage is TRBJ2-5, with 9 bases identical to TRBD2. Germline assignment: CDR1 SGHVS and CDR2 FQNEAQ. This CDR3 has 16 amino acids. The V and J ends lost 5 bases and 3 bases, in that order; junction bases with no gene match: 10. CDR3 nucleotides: TGTGCCAGCAGCATCCCGGGACTAGCAAAAGAAGAGACCCAGTACTTC. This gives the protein CASSIPGLAKEETQYF.

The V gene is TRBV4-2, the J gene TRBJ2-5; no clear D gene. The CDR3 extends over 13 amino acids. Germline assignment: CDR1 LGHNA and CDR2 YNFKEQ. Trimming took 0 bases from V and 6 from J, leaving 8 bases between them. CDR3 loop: CASSQDPTKTQYF. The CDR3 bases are TGTGCCAGCAGCCAAGATCCAACGAAGACCCAGTACTTC.

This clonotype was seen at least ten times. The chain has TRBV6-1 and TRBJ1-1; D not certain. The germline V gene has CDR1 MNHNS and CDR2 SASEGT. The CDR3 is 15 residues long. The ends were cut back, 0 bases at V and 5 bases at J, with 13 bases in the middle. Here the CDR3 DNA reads TGTGCCAGCAGTGAAGCAATTGAGGCAGGAACTGAAGCTTTCTTT. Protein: CASSEAIEAGTEAFF.

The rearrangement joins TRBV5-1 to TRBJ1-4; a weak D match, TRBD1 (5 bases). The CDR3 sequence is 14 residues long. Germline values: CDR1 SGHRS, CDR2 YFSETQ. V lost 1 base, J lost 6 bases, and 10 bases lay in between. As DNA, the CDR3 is TGCGCCAGCAGCTTGATAGGGGACCATGAAAAACTGTTTTTT. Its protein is CASSLIGDHEKLFF.

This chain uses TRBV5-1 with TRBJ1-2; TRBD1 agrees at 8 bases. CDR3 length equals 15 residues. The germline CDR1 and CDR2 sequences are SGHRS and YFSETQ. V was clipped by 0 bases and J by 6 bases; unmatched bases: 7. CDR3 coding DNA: TGCGCCAGCAGCTTGGGCGCAGGGGGCAACAATGGCTACACCTTC. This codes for CASSLGAGGNNGYTF.

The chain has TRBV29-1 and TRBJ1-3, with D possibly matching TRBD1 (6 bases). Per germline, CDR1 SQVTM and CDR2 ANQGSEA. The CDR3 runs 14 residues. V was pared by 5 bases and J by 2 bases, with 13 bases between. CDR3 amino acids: CSVQQGGTGNTIYF. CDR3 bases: TGCAGCGTTCAACAGGGTGGGACTGGAAACACCATATATTTT.